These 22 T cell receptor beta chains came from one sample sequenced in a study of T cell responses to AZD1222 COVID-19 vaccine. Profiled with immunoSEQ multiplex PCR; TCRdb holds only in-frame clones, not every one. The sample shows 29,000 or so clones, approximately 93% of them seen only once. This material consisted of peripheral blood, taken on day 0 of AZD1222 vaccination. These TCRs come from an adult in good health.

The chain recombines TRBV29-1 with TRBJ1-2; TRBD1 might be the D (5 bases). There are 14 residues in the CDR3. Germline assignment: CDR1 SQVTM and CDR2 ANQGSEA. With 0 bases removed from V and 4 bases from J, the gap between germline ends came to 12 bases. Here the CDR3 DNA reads TGCAGCGTTGAAGACTCAGGGACGGGCTATGGCTACACCTTC. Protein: CSVEDSGTGYGYTF.

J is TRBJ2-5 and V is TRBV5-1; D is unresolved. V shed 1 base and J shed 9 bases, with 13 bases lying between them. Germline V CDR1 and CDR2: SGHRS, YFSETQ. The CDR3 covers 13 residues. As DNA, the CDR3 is TGCGCCAGCAGCTTGTATGAGGATACGGCCCAGTACTTC. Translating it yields CASSLYEDTAQYF. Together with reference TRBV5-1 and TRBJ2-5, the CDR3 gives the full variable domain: KAGVTQTPRYLIKTRGQQVTLSCSPISGHRSVSWYQQTPGQGLQFLFEYFSETQRNKGNFPGRFSGRQFSNSRSEMNVSTLELGDSALYLCASSLYEDTAQYFGPGTRLLVL.

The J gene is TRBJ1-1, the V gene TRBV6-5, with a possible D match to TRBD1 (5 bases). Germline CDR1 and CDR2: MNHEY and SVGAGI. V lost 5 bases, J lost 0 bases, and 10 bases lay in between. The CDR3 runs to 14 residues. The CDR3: CASSRDPLNTEAFF. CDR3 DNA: TGTGCCAGCAGTCGGGACCCTTTGAACACTGAAGCTTTCTTT.

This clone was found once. The CDR3 region is CATSRGMANEQFF. The CDR3 DNA sequence: TGTGCCACCAGCAGAGGGATGGCGAATGAGCAGTTCTTC. The genes are TRBV15 and TRBJ2-1; unclear D gene. V lost 1 base, J lost 7 bases, and 8 bases lay in between. This CDR3 has 13 residues. CDR1 and CDR2 (germline): LNHNV, YYDKDF (reference sequence).

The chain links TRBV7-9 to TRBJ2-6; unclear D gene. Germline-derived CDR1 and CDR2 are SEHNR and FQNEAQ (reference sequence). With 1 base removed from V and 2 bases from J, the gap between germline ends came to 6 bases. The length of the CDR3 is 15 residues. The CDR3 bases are TGTGCCAGCAGCTTAGGGCTAACTGGGGCCAACGTCCTGACTTTC. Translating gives CASSLGLTGANVLTF.

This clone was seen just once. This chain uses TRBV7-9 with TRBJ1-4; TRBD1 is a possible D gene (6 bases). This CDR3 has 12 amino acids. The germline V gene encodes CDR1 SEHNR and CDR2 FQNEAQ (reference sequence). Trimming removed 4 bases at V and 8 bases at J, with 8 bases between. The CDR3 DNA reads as TGTGCCAGCAGCTGGACAGAAGAAAAACTGTTTTTT. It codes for CASSWTEEKLFF.

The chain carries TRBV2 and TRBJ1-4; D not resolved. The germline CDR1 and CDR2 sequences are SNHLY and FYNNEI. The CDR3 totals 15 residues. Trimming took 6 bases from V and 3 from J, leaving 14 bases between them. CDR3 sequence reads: CASSPNSQPNEKLFF. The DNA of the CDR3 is TGTGCCAGCAGCCCTAATAGCCAACCTAATGAAAAACTGTTTTTT.

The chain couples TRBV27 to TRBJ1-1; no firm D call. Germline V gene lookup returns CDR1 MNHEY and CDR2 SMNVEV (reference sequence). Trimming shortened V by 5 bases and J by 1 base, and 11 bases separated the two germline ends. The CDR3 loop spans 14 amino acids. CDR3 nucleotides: TGTGCCAGCAGTGGAATTGGAGGGAACACTGAAGCTTTCTTT. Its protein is CASSGIGGNTEAFF.

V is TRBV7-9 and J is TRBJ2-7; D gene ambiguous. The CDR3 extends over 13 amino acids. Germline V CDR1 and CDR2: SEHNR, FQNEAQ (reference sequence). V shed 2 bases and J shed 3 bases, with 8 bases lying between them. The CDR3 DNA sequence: TGTGCCAGCAGCTTAAAAGTGAGCTACGAGCAGTACTTC. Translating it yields CASSLKVSYEQYF.

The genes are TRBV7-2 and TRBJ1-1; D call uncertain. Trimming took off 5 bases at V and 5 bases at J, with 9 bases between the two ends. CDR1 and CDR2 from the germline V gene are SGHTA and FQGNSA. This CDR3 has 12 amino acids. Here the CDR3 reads CASSLSWTEAFF. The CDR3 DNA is TGTGCCAGCAGCCTGTCATGGACTGAAGCTTTCTTT.

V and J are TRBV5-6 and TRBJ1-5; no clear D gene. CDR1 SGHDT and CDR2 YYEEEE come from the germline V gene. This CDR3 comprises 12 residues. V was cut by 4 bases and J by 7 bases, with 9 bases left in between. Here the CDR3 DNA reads TGTGCCAGCAGCCTCGCCGGGCAGCCCCAGCATTTT. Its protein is CASSLAGQPQHF.

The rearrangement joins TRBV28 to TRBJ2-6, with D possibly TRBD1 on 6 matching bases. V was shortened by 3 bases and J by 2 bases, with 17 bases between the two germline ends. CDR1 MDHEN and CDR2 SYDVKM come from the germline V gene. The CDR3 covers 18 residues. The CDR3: CASSFLHPAGAGANVLTF. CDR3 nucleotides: TGTGCCAGCAGTTTCCTTCACCCCGCAGGGGCTGGGGCCAACGTCCTGACTTTC.

For the CDR3, the DNA is TGTGCCAGCAGGACAGGGTCTCTCTGGCGGGGAGGCTCCTACAATGAGCAGTTCTTC. As protein: CASRTGSLWRGGSYNEQFF. The chain combines TRBV11-2 with TRBJ2-1, with D maybe TRBD1 (7 bases). The CDR3 length is 19 residues. The germline gives CDR1 SGHAT, CDR2 FQNNGV. Trimming pared 6 bases from V and 0 bases from J, leaving 24 bases between.

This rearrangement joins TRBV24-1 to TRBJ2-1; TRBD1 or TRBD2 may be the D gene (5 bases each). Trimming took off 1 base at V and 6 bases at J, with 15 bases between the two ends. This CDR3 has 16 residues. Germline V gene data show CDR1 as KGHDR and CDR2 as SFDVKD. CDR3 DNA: TGTGCCACCAGTGATTTAAGGGACGGGCCCTCCAATGAGCAGTTCTTC. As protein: CATSDLRDGPSNEQFF.

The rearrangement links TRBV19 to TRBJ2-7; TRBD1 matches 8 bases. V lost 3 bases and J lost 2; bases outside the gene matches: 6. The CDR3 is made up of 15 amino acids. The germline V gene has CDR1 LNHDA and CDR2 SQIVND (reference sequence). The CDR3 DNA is TGTGCCAGTAGTATCGGCGCGACAGGGGCCTACGAGCAGTACTTC. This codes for CASSIGATGAYEQYF.

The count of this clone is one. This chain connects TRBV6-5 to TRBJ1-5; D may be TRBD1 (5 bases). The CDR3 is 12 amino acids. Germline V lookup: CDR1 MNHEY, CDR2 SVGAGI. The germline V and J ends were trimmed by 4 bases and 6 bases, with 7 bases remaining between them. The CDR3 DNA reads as TGTGCCAGCAGTTCGAGGGGTCAGCCCCAGCATTTT. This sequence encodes CASSSRGQPQHF.

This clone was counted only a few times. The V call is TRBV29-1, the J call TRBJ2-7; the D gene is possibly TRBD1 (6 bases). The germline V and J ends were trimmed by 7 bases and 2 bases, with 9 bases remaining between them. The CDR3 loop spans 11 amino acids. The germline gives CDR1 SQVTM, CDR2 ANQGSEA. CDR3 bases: TGCAGCGCTGGGACACCCTACGAGCAGTACTTC. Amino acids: CSAGTPYEQYF.

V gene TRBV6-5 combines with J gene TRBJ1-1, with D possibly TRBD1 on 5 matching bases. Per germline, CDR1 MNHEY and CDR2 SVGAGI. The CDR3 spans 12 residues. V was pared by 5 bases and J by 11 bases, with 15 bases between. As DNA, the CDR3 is TGTGCCAGCAGTCCCCGGGGGTCGACCGCTTTCTTT. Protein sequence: CASSPRGSTAFF.

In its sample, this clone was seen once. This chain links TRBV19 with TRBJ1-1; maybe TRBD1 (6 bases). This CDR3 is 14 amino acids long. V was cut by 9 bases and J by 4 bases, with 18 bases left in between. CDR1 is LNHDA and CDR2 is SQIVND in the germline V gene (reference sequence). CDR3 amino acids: CASAYGGWGTEAFF. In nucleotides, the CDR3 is TGTGCCAGCGCTTATGGGGGCTGGGGCACTGAAGCTTTCTTT.

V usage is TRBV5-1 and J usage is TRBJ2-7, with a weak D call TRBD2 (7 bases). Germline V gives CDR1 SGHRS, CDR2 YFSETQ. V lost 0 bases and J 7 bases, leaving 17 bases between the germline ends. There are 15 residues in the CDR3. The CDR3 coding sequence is TGCGCCAGCAGCTTGGCCTTAGGGGGGGGCCTGGAGCAGTACTTC. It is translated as CASSLALGGGLEQYF. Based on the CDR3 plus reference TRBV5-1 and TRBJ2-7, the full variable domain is KAGVTQTPRYLIKTRGQQVTLSCSPISGHRSVSWYQQTPGQGLQFLFEYFSETQRNKGNFPGRFSGRQFSNSRSEMNVSTLELGDSALYLCASSLALGGGLEQYFGPGTRLTVT.

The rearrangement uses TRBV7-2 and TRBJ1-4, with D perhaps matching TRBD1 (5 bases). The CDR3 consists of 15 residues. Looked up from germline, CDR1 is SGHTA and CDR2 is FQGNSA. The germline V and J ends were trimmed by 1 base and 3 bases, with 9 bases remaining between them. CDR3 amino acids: CASSLVGGSNEKLFF. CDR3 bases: TGTGCCAGCAGCTTAGTCGGGGGGTCTAATGAAAAACTGTTTTTT. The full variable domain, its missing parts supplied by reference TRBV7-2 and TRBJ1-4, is GAGVSQSPSNKVTEKGKDVELRCDPISGHTALYWYRQSLGQGLEFLIYFQGNSAPDKSGLPSDRFSAERTGGSVSTLTIQRTQQEDSAVYLCASSLVGGSNEKLFFGSGTQLSVL.

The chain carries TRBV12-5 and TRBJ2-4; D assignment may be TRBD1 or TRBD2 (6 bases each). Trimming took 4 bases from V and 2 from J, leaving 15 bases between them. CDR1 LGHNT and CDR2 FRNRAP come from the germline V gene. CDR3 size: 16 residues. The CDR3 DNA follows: TGTGCTAGTGGTTCCCAGGAGGGGGTGACCAAAAACATTCAGTACTTC. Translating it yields CASGSQEGVTKNIQYF.